This is a list of T cell receptor beta chains from one sample in a study of blood T cell repertoires in COVID-19. Method: immunoSEQ multiplex PCR; TCRdb's copy keeps in-frame clones and lacks some. This table has tens of thousands of clones, 78% appearing once. The sample consisted of peripheral blood. The receptors here all came from a man older than 75 with acute or convalescent COVID-19. CDR3s include the opening cysteine and the closing phenylalanine or tryptophan. The order of the fields is J gene, D gene, clone size, V gene, CDR3 DNA, CDR3 protein. D genes are given only for firm matches. A clone size is listed for some rows: how often the clone was seen (once, few, many), or a class if it is expanded.

TRBJ2-4 | . | few | TRBV19 | TGTGCCAGTAGTCACCCGCCCGGTGGAAACATTCAGTACTTC | CASSHPPGGNIQYF
TRBJ2-7 | TRBD1 | . | TRBV12-5 | TGTGCTAGTGGTTTGGACAGGGGACAGGACTACTTC | CASGLDRGQDYF
TRBJ2-7 | . | . | TRBV6-4 | TGTGCCAGCAGTGTTGAGGGGGACCCTTCCTACGAGCAGTACTTC | CASSVEGDPSYEQYF
TRBJ1-2 | . | . | TRBV15 | TGTGCCACCAGCAGAGGGGGCACTCCTAACTATGGCTACACCTTC | CATSRGGTPNYGYTF
TRBJ2-7 | TRBD1 | few | TRBV11-2 | TGTGCCAGCAGCCCGAGTCTTCAGGGGGAGCTTGGCTACGAGCAGTACTTC | CASSPSLQGELGYEQYF
TRBJ1-3 | . | . | TRBV10-3 | TGTGCCGCCTCGGGGGGCAGTCCAACGCTCTCTGGAAACACCATATATTTT | CAASGGSPTLSGNTIYF
TRBJ2-6 | . | . | TRBV5-1 | TGCGCCAGCAGCACCGGGACACCTGGGGCCAACGTCCTGACTTTC | CASSTGTPGANVLTF
TRBJ1-2 | . | . | TRBV19 | TGTGCCAGTACCTCCCCTCCGAGGGAAGGCTACACCTTC | CASTSPPREGYTF
TRBJ1-6 | TRBD1 | . | TRBV5-1 | TGCGCCAGCAGCGGGGGACAGGGGAGGTATAATTCACCCCTCCACTTT | CASSGGQGRYNSPLHF
TRBJ2-3 | TRBD2 | . | TRBV20-1 | TGCAGTGCTAGTCTCTTCGGGACTAGCGGGGTAGTCCACACAGATACGCAGTATTTT | CSASLFGTSGVVHTDTQYF
TRBJ1-4 | . | . | TRBV10-2 | TGCGCCAGCACCGGGTTCGGGTTCCTAAATGAAAAACTGTTTTTT | CASTGFGFLNEKLFF
TRBJ1-5 | . | medium-sized | TRBV6-2/TRBV6-3 | TGTGCCAGCAGTTATCCGCGGCAGGGCCATAGCAATCAGCCCCAGCATTTT | CASSYPRQGHSNQPQHF
TRBJ1-1 | . | . | TRBV7-9 | TGTGCCTCGGGGGAGAACACTGAAGCTTTCTTT | CASGENTEAFF
TRBJ2-5 | TRBD2 | . | TRBV18 | TGTGCCAGCTCATCTTTGAATAGCGGGGGCGAGGAGACCCAGTACTTC | CASSSLNSGGEETQYF
TRBJ1-2 | . | . | TRBV9 | TGTGCCAGCAGCGTAGAGCTACAGGGTAACTATGGCTACACCTTC | CASSVELQGNYGYTF
TRBJ2-2 | TRBD2 | . | TRBV24-1 | TGTGCCACCAGTGACCCCAGCGGGGGGGCTTCCACCGGGGAGCTGTTTTTT | CATSDPSGGASTGELFF
TRBJ1-5 | . | . | TRBV19 | TGTGCCAGTACCTCGGGGGGGGGCGAGGGTCAGCCCCAGCATTTT | CASTSGGGEGQPQHF
TRBJ2-1 | TRBD1 | . | TRBV19 | TGTGCCAGTAACCCGGACAGGTACTCCTACAATGAGCAGTTCTTC | CASNPDRYSYNEQFF
TRBJ2-1 | TRBD2 | . | TRBV28 | TGTGCCAGCAGACACACTAGCGGGGGGTCCTACAATGAGCAGTTCTTC | CASRHTSGGSYNEQFF
TRBJ1-4 | TRBD1 | . | TRBV5-4 | TGTGCCAGCAGCCAGACAGGGGCTAATGAAAAACTGTTTTTT | CASSQTGANEKLFF